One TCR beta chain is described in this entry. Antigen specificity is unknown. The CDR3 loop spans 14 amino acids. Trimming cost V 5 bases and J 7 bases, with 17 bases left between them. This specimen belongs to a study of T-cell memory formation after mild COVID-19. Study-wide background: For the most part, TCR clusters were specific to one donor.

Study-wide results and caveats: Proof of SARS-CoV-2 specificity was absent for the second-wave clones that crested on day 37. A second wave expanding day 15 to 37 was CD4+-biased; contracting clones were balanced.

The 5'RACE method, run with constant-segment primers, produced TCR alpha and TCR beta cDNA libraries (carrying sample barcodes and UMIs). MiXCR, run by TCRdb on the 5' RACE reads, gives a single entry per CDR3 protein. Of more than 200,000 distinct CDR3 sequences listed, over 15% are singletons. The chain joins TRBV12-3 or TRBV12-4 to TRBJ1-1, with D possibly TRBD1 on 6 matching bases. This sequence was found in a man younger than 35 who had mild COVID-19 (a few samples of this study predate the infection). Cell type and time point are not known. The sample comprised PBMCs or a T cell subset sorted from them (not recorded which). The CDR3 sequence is CASSRDGGANEAFF. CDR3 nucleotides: TGTGCCAGCAGTCGTGACGGGGGGGCGAATGAAGCTTTCTTT.